These T cell receptor beta chains were read from a single sample in a study of CD8+CD57+ T cells in acquired aplastic anemia. TCRdb ran MiXCR on the reads and lists one entry per CDR3 protein. The sample has some 160,000 distinct CDR3 sequences; roughly 48% are singletons. Sample: sorted CD4+, CD8+, or CD8+CD57+ T cells (not recorded which) from PBMCs. These receptor sequences come from a human donor with aplastic anemia. Both conserved end residues are part of each CDR3. A D gene is named only where the DNA matches it firmly. Clone size, where shown, is once, few, many, or a class for clones that have expanded.

>TRBV19|TRBD1|14|many|TRBJ2-3
CASTPTGGQDTQYF
TGTGCCAGTACCCCAACAGGGGGCCAAGATACGCAGTATTTT
>TRBV10-1|-|13|-|TRBJ1-1
CASSGTPNTEAFF
TGCGCCAGCAGTGGTACACCGAACACTGAAGCTTTCTTT
>TRBV19|-|14|-|TRBJ1-3
CASTWGLSGNTIYF
TGTGCCAGTACCTGGGGCCTCTCTGGAAACACCATATATTTT
>TRBV10-2|TRBD2|15|-|TRBJ2-7
CASSPGTSGRSEQYF
TGCGCCAGCAGCCCCGGGACTAGCGGGAGGAGCGAGCAGTACTTC
>TRBV4-3|-|12|-|TRBJ2-7
CASSQDRREQYF
TGCGCCAGCAGCCAAGACAGGAGGGAGCAGTACTTC
>TRBV9|-|14|many|TRBJ1-4
CASSGDATNEKLFF
TGTGCCAGCAGCGGGGATGCAACTAATGAAAAACTGTTTTTT
>TRBV14|TRBD1|18|many|TRBJ1-6
CASSQDRRGTVYNSPLHF
TGTGCCAGCAGCCAAGATAGGCGCGGGACAGTCTATAATTCACCCCTCCACTTT
>TRBV3-1|-|12|many|TRBJ2-3
CATGPSTDTQYF
TGTGCCACCGGGCCTAGCACAGATACGCAGTATTTT
>TRBV2|-|13|many|TRBJ1-1
CASSEFTDGAAFF
TGTGCCAGCAGTGAATTTACGGATGGAGCAGCTTTCTTT
>TRBV5-1|TRBD2|15|-|TRBJ2-7
CASSLAQRETNEQYF
TGCGCCAGCAGCTTGGCCCAGCGGGAGACCAACGAGCAGTACTTC
>TRBV6-1|-|14|-|TRBJ1-1
CASSEQGRGTEAFF
TGTGCCAGCAGTGAGCAGGGCAGGGGAACTGAAGCTTTCTTT
>TRBV10-3|-|14|-|TRBJ1-2
CASKKDRTNYGYTF
TGTGCCAGCAAAAAGGACCGAACTAACTATGGCTACACCTTC
>TRBV20-1|-|16|once|TRBJ2-1
CSARDTLGGDYNEQFF
TGCAGTGCTAGAGATACATTGGGGGGCGACTACAATGAGCAGTTCTTC
>TRBV24-1|TRBD1|17|-|TRBJ1-6
CATLRPGQGAMNSPLHF
TGTGCCACCTTGAGACCGGGACAGGGGGCGATGAATTCACCCCTCCACTTT
>TRBV19|-|13|-|TRBJ1-1
CASSPLGGPEAFF
TGTGCCAGTAGTCCCCTGGGTGGGCCTGAAGCTTTCTTT
>TRBV6-2/TRBV6-3|TRBD1|14|-|TRBJ2-7
CASSPYRGRREQYF
TGTGCCAGCAGTCCCTACAGGGGGCGGCGAGAGCAGTACTTC
>TRBV29-1|-|13|-|TRBJ2-2
CSVIGGPGGELFF
TGCAGCGTTATCGGTGGCCCGGGCGGGGAGCTGTTTTTT
>TRBV2|-|14|once|TRBJ2-5
CASSSGAGQETQYF
TGTGCCAGCAGTTCCGGGGCGGGACAAGAGACCCAGTACTTC
>TRBV20-1|TRBD1|15|-|TRBJ1-2
CSATGTGGDLYGYTF
TGCAGTGCCACAGGAACAGGGGGCGATCTGTATGGCTACACCTTC
>TRBV19|-|13|-|TRBJ1-2
CASSLDGLYGYTF
TGTGCCAGCAGCTTAGACGGCCTCTATGGCTACACCTTC